The next 15 T cell receptor beta chains were all read from a single sample in a study of early T cells in non-severe SARS-CoV-2 infection. TCRdb fed the 5' RACE reads into MiXCR, producing one record per CDR3 protein. This table has about 84,000 distinct CDR3 sequences, about an eighth appearing once. The sequencing sample was made of whole blood. These receptors were taken from an adult who was a healthcare worker with PCR-confirmed SARS-CoV-2 infection or an uninfected control (not recorded which).

This clonotype appeared many times. V is TRBV20-1 and J is TRBJ2-2, with D possibly being TRBD2 (5 bases). Trimming stripped 2 bases from V and 5 bases from J, with 15 bases between. This CDR3 has 15 amino acids. Germline V gene lookup returns CDR1 DFQATT and CDR2 SNEGSKA (reference sequence). The CDR3 region is CSARPSNPSTGELFF. In nucleotides, the CDR3 is TGCAGTGCTAGACCTAGCAACCCGAGTACCGGGGAGCTGTTTTTT.

This clonotype was detected a few times. The chain recombines TRBV29-1 with TRBJ2-1; D is unresolved. The CDR3 runs to 9 residues. Trimming removed 8 bases from V and 9 bases from J, with 8 bases in between. From germline, CDR1 is SQVTM and CDR2 ANQGSEA. CDR3 in amino acids: CSPALEQFF. Here the CDR3 DNA reads TGCAGCCCGGCGCTTGAGCAGTTCTTC.

The chain carries TRBV11-2 and TRBJ2-7; D perhaps matches TRBD2 (5 bases). Trimming removed 7 bases from V and 2 bases from J, with 12 bases in between. CDR3 length: 13 amino acids. Looked up from germline, CDR1 is SGHAT and CDR2 is FQNNGV. In DNA, the CDR3 is TGTGCCAGCACCCAACTAGGGACCTACGAGCAGTACTTC. Translated, it gives CASTQLGTYEQYF.

Here the CDR3 DNA reads TGCAGTGCGTCTCCGGGACTAGCGGCCTACGAGCAGTACTTC. As protein: CSASPGLAAYEQYF. The rearrangement joins TRBV20-1 to TRBJ2-7; 11 bases align to TRBD2. After removal of 6 bases from V and 2 bases from J, the junction contained 6 bases not matched to a gene. The CDR3 totals 14 residues. The germline V gene has CDR1 DFQATT and CDR2 SNEGSKA (reference sequence).

This clonotype was counted between two and nine times. The chain joins TRBV19 to TRBJ2-2, with 8 nucleotides matching TRBD1. Looked up from germline, CDR1 is LNHDA and CDR2 is SQIVND (reference sequence). The CDR3 covers 13 residues. J was trimmed by 3 bases and V by 7 bases; bases with no gene match: 1. The CDR3 bases are TGTGCCAGTATGGACAGGGACACCGGGGAGCTGTTTTTT. Translating gives CASMDRDTGELFF.

This clonotype was found a few times. The genes are TRBV30 and TRBJ2-3; D ambiguous. Germline loops: CDR1 GTSNPN, CDR2 SVGIG (reference sequence). The ends were cut back, 0 bases at V and 6 bases at J, with 10 bases in the middle. The CDR3 sequence is 13 residues long. The CDR3 here is CAWSVRDLDTQYF. CDR3 bases: TGTGCCTGGAGTGTACGCGACCTCGATACGCAGTATTTT.

The sample holds many counts of this clonotype. The chain recombines TRBV11-2 with TRBJ2-5, with D hard to call. The CDR3 is made up of 15 amino acids. CDR1 is SGHAT, CDR2 FQNNGV, per germline. Trimming stripped 0 bases from V and 1 base from J, with 9 bases between. The CDR3 DNA reads TGTGCCAGCAGCTTAGAAGGGCGACCCCAAGAGACCCAGTACTTC. Protein product: CASSLEGRPQETQYF. The full variable domain, in which reference TRBV11-2 and TRBJ2-5 provide the parts outside the CDR3, is EAGVAQSPRYKIIEKRQSVAFWCNPISGHATLYWYQQILGQGPKLLIQFQNNGVVDDSQLPKDRFSAERLKGVDSTLKIQPAKLEDSAVYLCASSLEGRPQETQYFGPGTRLLVL.

The chain links TRBV9 to TRBJ2-5; 7 bases line up with TRBD1. After removal of 0 bases from V and 4 bases from J, the junction contained 6 bases not matched to a gene. Germline CDR1 SGDLS, CDR2 YYNGEE. The CDR3 contains 15 residues. The CDR3 here is CASSVGSTGRETQYF. CDR3 nucleotide sequence: TGTGCCAGCAGCGTAGGTTCGACAGGGCGAGAGACCCAGTACTTC.

CDR3 in DNA: TGCAGTGCTAGGACAGGTTTGAACACTGAAGCTTTCTTT. It specifies CSARTGLNTEAFF. The chain carries TRBV20-1 and TRBJ1-1; D is perhaps TRBD1 (6 bases). Germline V gives CDR1 DFQATT, CDR2 SNEGSKA (reference sequence). V gave up 3 bases and J gave up 0 bases, with 8 bases separating them. The CDR3 length is 13 residues.

In this sample, this clonotype turned up a few times. This chain connects TRBV2 to TRBJ2-1; tentatively, D is TRBD2 (6 bases). V was trimmed by 4 bases and J by 5 bases, leaving 6 bases between them. This CDR3 has 12 amino acids. CDR1 SNHLY and CDR2 FYNNEI come from the germline V gene. This CDR3 reads CASSVADNEQFF. The DNA for the CDR3 is TGTGCCAGCAGTGTAGCGGACAATGAGCAGTTCTTC.

This clonotype was observed many times. This sequence joins TRBV4-1 and TRBJ2-1, with 11 bases identical to TRBD2. In germline, CDR1 is MGHRA, CDR2 YSYEKL. The CDR3 spans 20 residues. Losses at the gene ends were 2 bases for V and 4 bases for J; bases not matched to a gene: 16. The CDR3 DNA reads as TGCGCCAGCAGCCAATTAGGGTTGACTAGCGGGGCGAAGAATTACAATGAGCAGTTCTTC. Protein: CASSQLGLTSGAKNYNEQFF.

This chain joins TRBV29-1 and TRBJ2-2; the match to TRBD2 covers 9 bases. V lost 7 bases, J lost 2 bases, and 5 bases stayed unmatched. The CDR3 extends over 14 amino acids. The germline V gene has CDR1 SQVTM and CDR2 ANQGSEA. This CDR3 reads CSGSTSGNTGELFF. CDR3 DNA: TGCAGCGGGTCGACTAGCGGAAACACCGGGGAGCTGTTTTTT.

This clonotype was seen a handful of times. The chain is built from TRBV29-1 and TRBJ1-2, with D uncertain. This CDR3 is built from 11 residues. The germline V and J ends were trimmed by 7 bases and 9 bases, with 15 bases remaining between them. Germline V gene data show CDR1 as SQVTM and CDR2 as ANQGSEA. The CDR3 loop is CSAWTGLSYTF. The CDR3 DNA reads as TGCAGCGCCTGGACCGGCCTCAGCTACACCTTC.

Ten or more counts support this clonotype. The gene calls are TRBV3-1 and TRBJ2-1; 12 bases are shared with TRBD2. V was pared by 1 base and J by 7 bases, with 11 bases of the junction left unmatched. There are 18 residues in the CDR3. Germline V gene sequence: CDR1 LGHDT, CDR2 YNNKEL (reference sequence). Here the CDR3 reads CASSQALASGRAWNEQFF. CDR3 nucleotides: TGTGCCAGCAGCCAAGCTTTAGCTAGCGGGAGGGCCTGGAATGAGCAGTTCTTC.

In this sample, this clonotype turned up a few times. The chain uses TRBV5-4 and TRBJ2-3; 8 nucleotides match TRBD2. The CDR3 is 15 amino acids. Trimming cost V 4 bases and J 6 bases; bases outside gene matches: 10. Germline V CDR1 and CDR2: SGHNT, YYREEE (reference sequence). CDR3 amino acids: CASSPGGTLGDTQYF. The DNA of the CDR3 is TGTGCCAGCAGCCCGGGAGGGACCCTCGGGGATACGCAGTATTTT.